Shown below are 24 T cell receptor beta chains from a single sample sequenced in a study of T cell repertoires in cytomegalovirus infection. TCRdb redid the calling of the reads with MiXCR, one entry per CDR3 protein. Here the sample spans approximately 350,000 distinct CDR3 sequences, about 34% being singletons. What these receptors recognize is not known. The sequenced sample was cultured PBMCs, obtained from culture after CMV antigen stimulation. The receptors derive from a human donor in good health (CMV status not recorded). Some clones in this sample may be carry-over from other donors' samples.

J is TRBJ1-5 and V is TRBV7-2; D is ambiguous. This CDR3 has 14 amino acids. V dropped 5 bases and J dropped 0 bases, with 8 bases sitting between them. Germline V CDR1 and CDR2: SGHTA, FQGNSA. The CDR3 DNA follows: TGTGCCAGCAGCCCTCAGGCTAGCAATCAGCCCCAGCATTTT. Its translation: CASSPQASNQPQHF.

This clonotype was counted at least ten times. V gene TRBV7-2 combines with J gene TRBJ2-7; 9 bases agree with TRBD1. This CDR3 is built from 15 residues. V was pared by 5 bases and J by 9 bases, with 14 bases of the junction left unmatched. The germline CDR1 and CDR2 sequences are SGHTA and FQGNSA. The CDR3 spells CASSVDAGTGNMQYV. Here the CDR3 DNA reads TGTGCCAGCAGCGTAGACGCCGGGACAGGGAATATGCAGTACGTC.

Only a few counts were recorded for this clonotype. The chain employs TRBV11-2 and TRBJ2-3; 8 positions match TRBD2. The V gene's germline CDR1 is SGHAT and CDR2 FQNNGV. The CDR3 extends over 16 amino acids. After removal of 3 bases from V and 6 bases from J, the junction contained 11 bases not matched to a gene. The CDR3 region is CASSLAQLAEGDTQYF. CDR3 coding DNA: TGTGCCAGCAGCTTGGCCCAACTAGCGGAGGGGGATACGCAGTATTTT.

There are a few counts of this clonotype. This chain links TRBV11-2 with TRBJ2-7; D not resolved. The length of the CDR3 is 16 residues. V was trimmed by 4 bases and J by 4 bases, leaving 20 bases between them. Looked up from germline, CDR1 is SGHAT and CDR2 is FQNNGV. This chain's CDR3 is CASSSGSMSSLYEQYV. DNA of the CDR3: TGTGCCAGCAGCTCGGGTAGCATGAGCAGTTTGTACGAGCAGTACGTC.

This clonotype was detected once. The chain recombines TRBV7-9 with TRBJ1-2; D unclear. The CDR3 consists of 13 residues. V was shortened by 4 bases and J by 3 bases, with 9 bases between the two germline ends. The V gene's germline CDR1 is SEHNR and CDR2 FQNEAQ (reference sequence). This CDR3 is CASSSRTYYGYTF. CDR3 DNA sequence: TGTGCCAGCAGCTCAAGAACCTACTATGGCTACACCTTC.

This clonotype occurred a few times. The rearrangement joins TRBV29-1 to TRBJ2-2; weak D call: TRBD2 (7 bases). The CDR3 spans 16 residues. Germline CDR1 is SQVTM and CDR2 is ANQGSEA. The V end was cut by 1 base, the J end by 3 bases, with 15 bases between. Here the CDR3 reads CSVEGRGGDHTGELFF. The CDR3 nucleotides read TGCAGCGTTGAAGGCAGAGGGGGGGATCACACCGGGGAGCTGTTTTTT.

In its sample, this clonotype was seen many times. This sequence joins TRBV7-3 and TRBJ1-1; no clear D gene. The CDR3 contains 13 residues. The V end lost 4 bases, the J end lost 3 bases, and 9 bases lay between the germline ends. CDR1 SGHTA and CDR2 FQGTGA come from the germline V gene. As DNA, the CDR3 is TGTGCCAGCAGCTCAATACGTGACACTGAAGCTTTCTTT. As protein: CASSSIRDTEAFF.

In its sample, this clonotype was seen a few times. The rearrangement joins TRBV7-2 to TRBJ2-3; D remains ambiguous. CDR3 length: 15 residues. The germline V and J ends were trimmed by 4 bases and 0 bases, with 11 bases remaining between them. Germline V CDR1 and CDR2: SGHTA, FQGNSA. The CDR3 DNA sequence: TGTGCCAGCAGCTCAATTCCCTCTAGCACAGATACGCAGTATTTT. Protein product: CASSSIPSSTDTQYF.

This sequence joins TRBV7-8 and TRBJ2-7; TRBD1 matches at 12 bases. Germline-derived CDR1 and CDR2 are SGHVS and FQNEAQ. The CDR3 sequence is 15 residues long. This CDR3 reads CASLGTGGEFYEQYF. The DNA of the CDR3 is TGTGCGAGTTTGGGGACAGGGGGCGAGTTCTACGAGCAGTACTTC.

This clonotype was counted between two and nine times. The rearrangement uses TRBV7-2 and TRBJ2-3; D not certain. The CDR3 contains 15 residues. Germline CDR1 is SGHTA and CDR2 is FQGNSA. V was clipped by 5 bases and J by 1 base, with 13 bases between them. DNA for the CDR3: TGTGCCAGCAGCAGCCAATCAGTGGGCACAGATACGCAGTATTTT. Translated, it gives CASSSQSVGTDTQYF. The variable domain in full, with the rest retrieved from reference TRBV7-2 and TRBJ2-3, is GAGVSQSPSNKVTEKGKDVELRCDPISGHTALYWYRQSLGQGLEFLIYFQGNSAPDKSGLPSDRFSAERTGGSVSTLTIQRTQQEDSAVYLCASSSQSVGTDTQYFGPGTRLTVL.

The table lists this clonotype with many counts. The chain is built from TRBV6-2 or TRBV6-3 and TRBJ2-3, with 13 bases fitting TRBD2. CDR3 length equals 19 residues. CDR1 and CDR2 from the germline V gene are MNHEY and SVGEGT. The V gene end was trimmed by 5 bases and the J gene end by 3 bases; junction bases not matched to a gene: 14. The DNA for the CDR3 is TGTGCCAGCAGTCCCTCTCGACTAGCGGGAGGACTAAAAACAGATACGCAGTATTTT. Its translation is CASSPSRLAGGLKTDTQYF.

V gene TRBV4-3 combines with J gene TRBJ2-1; no definite D call. The CDR3 consists of 17 residues. Deletions cut 4 bases from V and 4 bases from J, with 20 bases between. CDR1 and CDR2 (germline): LGHNA, YSLEER. CDR3: CASSRHTNGISYNEQFF. In DNA, the CDR3 is TGCGCCAGCAGCCGACACACGAATGGGATTTCTTACAATGAGCAGTTCTTC.

In the case of this clonotype: This may arise from a read error, as a much more abundant clone is one base away. J is TRBJ1-4 and V is TRBV7-8; tentatively, D is TRBD1 (5 bases). This CDR3 spans 14 amino acids. Germline CDR1 and CDR2: SGHVS and FQNEAQ. For the CDR3, the DNA is TGTGTCAGCAGGCGAGGGGTCGGCGATGAAAAACTGTTTTTT. The encoded protein is CVSRRGVGDEKLFF.

This clonotype came up a few times. The V and J genes are TRBV7-2 and TRBJ2-1, with TRBD2 identical over 12 bases. Germline CDR1 and CDR2: SGHTA and FQGNSA. The V gene end was trimmed by 5 bases and the J gene end by 6 bases; junction bases not matched to a gene: 8. The CDR3 contains 16 residues. For the CDR3, the DNA is TGTGCCAGCAGCGCGCCTCCGGGACTAGCGGGCAATGAGCAGTTCTTC. Translated, it gives CASSAPPGLAGNEQFF.

This clonotype came up a few times. A junction boundary mismatches the germline segment, possibly from a read error. The gene calls are TRBV19 and TRBJ1-5, with D maybe TRBD1 (6 bases). Germline loops: CDR1 LNHDA, CDR2 SQIVND (reference sequence). The CDR3 runs to 15 residues. CDR3 bases: TGTGCCAGTAGCATAGACAGGATTAGCAATCAGCCCCAGCATTTT. As protein: CASSIDRISNQPQHF.

This clonotype was detected a few times. The chain combines TRBV11-1 with TRBJ2-1; 8 bases agree with TRBD2. Trimming took 3 bases from V and 6 from J; bases not matched to a gene: 7. This CDR3 has 15 amino acids. CDR1 is SGHAT and CDR2 is FQDESV in the germline V gene (reference sequence). The CDR3 DNA is TGTGCCAGCAGCTTTGGGACTAGGGTGACCAATGAGCAGTTCTTC. Translated, it gives CASSFGTRVTNEQFF.

This clonotype showed up just once. V is TRBV7-8 and J is TRBJ1-1; no clear D. There are 15 residues in the CDR3. Per the germline V gene, CDR1 is SGHVS and CDR2 is FQNEAQ. V was cut by 3 bases and J by 7 bases, with 18 bases left in between. Written as DNA, the CDR3 is TGTGCCAGCAGCTTCACGGGAACGGCCTGGGGTGAAGCTTTCTTT. It is translated as CASSFTGTAWGEAFF.

The rearrangement uses TRBV11-1 and TRBJ2-7; D may be TRBD1 or TRBD2 (5 bases each). V lost 4 bases to trimming and J lost 7 bases, with 23 bases between them. The length of the CDR3 is 16 residues. CDR1 is SGHAT, CDR2 FQDESV, per germline (reference sequence). CDR3 sequence reads: CASSSAITGTSREQYV. The CDR3 DNA follows: TGTGCCAGCAGCTCCGCCATAACGGGGACCTCAAGGGAGCAGTACGTC.

V and J are TRBV11-2 and TRBJ1-2; the D gene is possibly TRBD1 (5 bases). Germline V CDR1 and CDR2: SGHAT, FQNNGV. CDR3 size: 14 residues. V gave up 1 base and J gave up 4 bases, with 10 bases separating them. The CDR3 sequence: CASSLGEGSYGYTF. Here the CDR3 DNA reads TGTGCCAGCAGCTTAGGGGAGGGGTCCTATGGCTACACCTTC.

This clonotype was recorded many times. The chain employs TRBV7-2 and TRBJ1-2; the match to TRBD1 covers 7 bases. The junction had 5 bases not matched to a gene; V was cut back by 5 bases and J by 2 bases. Germline CDR1 and CDR2: SGHTA and FQGNSA. CDR3 size: 14 residues. The CDR3 spells CASSTRDSNYGYTF. CDR3 nucleotide sequence: TGTGCCAGCAGCACCCGGGACAGCAACTATGGCTACACCTTC.

The chain uses TRBV24-1 and TRBJ1-2; D is unclear. The CDR3 is made up of 13 amino acids. V lost 4 bases to trimming and J lost 4 bases, with 9 bases between them. Germline V gene sequence: CDR1 KGHDR, CDR2 SFDVKD. Here the CDR3 reads CATSDGGGYGYTF. As DNA, the CDR3 is TGTGCCACCAGTGACGGTGGAGGCTATGGCTACACCTTC.

The rearrangement joins TRBV6-2 or TRBV6-3 to TRBJ2-7; D call uncertain. CDR1 and CDR2 (germline): MNHEY, SVGEGT. Between the trimmed V and J ends, which lost 6 bases and 5 bases, there was a span of 11 bases. The CDR3 consists of 12 residues. The CDR3 loop reads CASSKNTNEQYV. The CDR3 region has the DNA TGTGCCAGCAGCAAAAACACGAACGAGCAGTACGTC.

This clonotype was seen many times. This chain links TRBV7-2 with TRBJ1-3; possible D gene TRBD1, 5 bases. Per the germline V gene, CDR1 is SGHTA and CDR2 is FQGNSA. V shed 4 bases and J shed 0 bases, with 16 bases lying between them. The CDR3 contains 17 residues. The CDR3 DNA reads TGTGCCAGCAGCTCCGATCCCGCGACAGTCTCTGGAAACACCATATATTTT. Amino acid sequence: CASSSDPATVSGNTIYF.

The table lists this clonotype with a few counts. The CDR3 DNA reads as TGTGCCAGCAGTTACTCGATAGCAATCACCGGGGAGCTGTTTTTT. Its translation is CASSYSIAITGELFF. This chain connects TRBV6-5 to TRBJ2-2; D not certain. CDR1 is MNHEY and CDR2 is SVGAGI in the germline V gene. This CDR3 is built from 15 residues. V lost 0 bases and J lost 4, with 9 bases in between.